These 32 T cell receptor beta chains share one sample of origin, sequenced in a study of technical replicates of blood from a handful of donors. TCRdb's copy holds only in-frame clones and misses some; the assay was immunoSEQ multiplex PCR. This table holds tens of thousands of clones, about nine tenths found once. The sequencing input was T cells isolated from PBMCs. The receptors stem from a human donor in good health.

The CDR3, as DNA: TGTGCCACCAGCAGAGAAAAGGGGCGTACGTACGAGCAGTACTTC. Amino acid sequence: CATSREKGRTYEQYF. This rearrangement joins TRBV15 to TRBJ2-7; a possible D gene is TRBD1 (5 bases). Germline values: CDR1 LNHNV, CDR2 YYDKDF (reference sequence). V was trimmed by 0 bases and J by 4 bases, leaving 13 bases between them. The CDR3 runs to 15 residues.

The CDR3 is CASSMKLAPPREQYF. CDR3 bases: TGTGCCAGTAGTATGAAACTAGCGCCTCCACGCGAGCAGTACTTC. The V and J genes are TRBV19 and TRBJ2-7; 7 bases match TRBD2. The V gene end was trimmed by 3 bases and the J gene end by 6 bases; junction bases not matched to a gene: 11. The germline gives CDR1 LNHDA, CDR2 SQIVND (reference sequence). This CDR3 has 15 residues.

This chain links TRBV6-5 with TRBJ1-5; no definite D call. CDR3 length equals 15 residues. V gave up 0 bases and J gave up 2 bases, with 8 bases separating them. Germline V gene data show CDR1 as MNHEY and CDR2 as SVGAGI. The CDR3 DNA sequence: TGTGCCAGCAGTTACTCGATAGCGGGCAATCAGCCCCAGCATTTT. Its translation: CASSYSIAGNQPQHF.

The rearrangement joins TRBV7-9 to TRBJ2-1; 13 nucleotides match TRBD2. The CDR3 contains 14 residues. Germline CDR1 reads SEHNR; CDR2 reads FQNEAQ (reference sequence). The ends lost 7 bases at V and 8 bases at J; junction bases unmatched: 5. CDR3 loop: CASTRTSGRDEQFF. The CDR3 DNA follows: TGTGCCAGCACCCGGACTAGCGGGAGAGATGAGCAGTTCTTC.

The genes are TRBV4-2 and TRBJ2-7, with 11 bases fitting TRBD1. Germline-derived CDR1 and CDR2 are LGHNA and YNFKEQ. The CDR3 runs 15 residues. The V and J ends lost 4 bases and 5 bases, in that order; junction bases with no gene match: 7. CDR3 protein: CASSPSGTGGNEQYF. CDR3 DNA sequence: TGTGCCAGCAGCCCTTCAGGGACAGGGGGAAACGAGCAGTACTTC.

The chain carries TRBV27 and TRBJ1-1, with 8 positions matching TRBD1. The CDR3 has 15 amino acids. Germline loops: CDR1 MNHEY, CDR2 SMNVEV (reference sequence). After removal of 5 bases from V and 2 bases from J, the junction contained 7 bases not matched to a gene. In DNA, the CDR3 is TGTGCCAGCAGTACGTTGGGACAGGCTAACACTGAAGCTTTCTTT. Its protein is CASSTLGQANTEAFF.

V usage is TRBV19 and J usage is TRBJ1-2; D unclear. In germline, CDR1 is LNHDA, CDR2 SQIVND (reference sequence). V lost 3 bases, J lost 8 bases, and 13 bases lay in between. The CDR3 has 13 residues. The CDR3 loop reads CASSMGTPSGYTF. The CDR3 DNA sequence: TGTGCCAGTAGTATGGGCACCCCGTCGGGCTACACCTTC.

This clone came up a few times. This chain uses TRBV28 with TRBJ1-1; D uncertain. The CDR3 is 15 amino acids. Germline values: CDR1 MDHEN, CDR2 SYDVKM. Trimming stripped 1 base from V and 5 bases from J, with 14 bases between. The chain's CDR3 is CASSLYLGSGTEAFF. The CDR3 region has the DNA TGTGCCAGCAGTTTATATCTGGGATCGGGGACTGAAGCTTTCTTT.

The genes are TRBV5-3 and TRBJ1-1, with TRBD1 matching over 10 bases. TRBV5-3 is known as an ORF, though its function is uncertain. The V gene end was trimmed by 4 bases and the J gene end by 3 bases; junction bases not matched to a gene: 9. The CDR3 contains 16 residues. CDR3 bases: TGTGCCAGAAGCCGCCGGGACAGGGGATGTTACACTGAAGCTTTCTTT. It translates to CARSRRDRGCYTEAFF.

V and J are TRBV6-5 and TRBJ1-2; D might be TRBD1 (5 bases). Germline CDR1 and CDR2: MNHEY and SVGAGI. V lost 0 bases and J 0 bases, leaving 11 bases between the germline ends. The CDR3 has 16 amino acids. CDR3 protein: CASSYSITGANYGYTF. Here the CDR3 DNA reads TGTGCCAGCAGTTACTCGATAACAGGAGCTAACTATGGCTACACCTTC.

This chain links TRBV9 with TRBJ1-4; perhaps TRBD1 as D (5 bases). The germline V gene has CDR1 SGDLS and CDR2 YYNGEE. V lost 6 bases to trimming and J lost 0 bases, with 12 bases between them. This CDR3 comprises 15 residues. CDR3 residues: CASNLGGATNEKLFF. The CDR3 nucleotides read TGTGCCAGCAACTTGGGGGGTGCAACTAATGAAAAACTGTTTTTT.

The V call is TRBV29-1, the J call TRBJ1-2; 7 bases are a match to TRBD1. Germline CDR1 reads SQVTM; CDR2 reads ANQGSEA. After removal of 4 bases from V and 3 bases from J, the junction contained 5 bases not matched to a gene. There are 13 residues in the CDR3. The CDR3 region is CSVVVGGDYGYTF. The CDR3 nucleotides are TGCAGCGTTGTCGTAGGGGGCGACTATGGCTACACCTTC.

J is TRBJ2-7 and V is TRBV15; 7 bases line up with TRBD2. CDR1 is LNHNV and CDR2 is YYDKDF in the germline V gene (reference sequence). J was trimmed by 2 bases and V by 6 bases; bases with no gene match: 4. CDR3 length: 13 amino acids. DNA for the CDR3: TGTGCCACCAGGGGCGGGAGAACCTACGAGCAGTACTTC. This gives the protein CATRGGRTYEQYF.

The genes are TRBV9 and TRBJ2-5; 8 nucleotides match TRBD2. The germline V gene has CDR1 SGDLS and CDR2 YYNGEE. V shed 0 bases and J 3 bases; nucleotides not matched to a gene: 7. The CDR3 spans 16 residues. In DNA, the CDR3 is TGTGCCAGCAGCGTAGGGTCGGGGGGGAACGAAGAGACCCAGTACTTC. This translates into CASSVGSGGNEETQYF.

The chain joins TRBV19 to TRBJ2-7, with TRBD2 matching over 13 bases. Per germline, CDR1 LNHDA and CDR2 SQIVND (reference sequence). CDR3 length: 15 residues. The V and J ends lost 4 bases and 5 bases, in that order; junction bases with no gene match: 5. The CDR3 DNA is TGTGCCAGTAGTACCCCGGGACTAGCGGGAAACGAGCAGTACTTC. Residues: CASSTPGLAGNEQYF.

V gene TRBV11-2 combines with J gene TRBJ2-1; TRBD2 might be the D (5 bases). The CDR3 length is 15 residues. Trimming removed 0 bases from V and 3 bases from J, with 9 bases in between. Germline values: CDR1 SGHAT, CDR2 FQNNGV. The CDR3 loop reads CASSLDYAGYNEQFF. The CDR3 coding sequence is TGTGCCAGCAGCTTAGATTACGCGGGCTACAATGAGCAGTTCTTC. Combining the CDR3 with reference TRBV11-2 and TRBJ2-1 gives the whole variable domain EAGVAQSPRYKIIEKRQSVAFWCNPISGHATLYWYQQILGQGPKLLIQFQNNGVVDDSQLPKDRFSAERLKGVDSTLKIQPAKLEDSAVYLCASSLDYAGYNEQFFGPGTRLTVL.

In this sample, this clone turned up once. This chain's CDR3 is CASRNTDTQYF. The CDR3 coding sequence is TGTGCCAGCAGAAACACAGATACGCAGTATTTT. This chain links TRBV19 with TRBJ2-3; D unclear. Trimming stripped 9 bases from V and 2 bases from J, with 6 bases between. This CDR3 has 11 residues. Germline assignment: CDR1 LNHDA and CDR2 SQIVND (reference sequence).

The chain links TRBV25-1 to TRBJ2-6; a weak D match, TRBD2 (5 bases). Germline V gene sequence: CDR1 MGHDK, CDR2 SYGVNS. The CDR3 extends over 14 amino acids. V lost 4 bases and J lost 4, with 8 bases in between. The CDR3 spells CASSAGLGANVLTF. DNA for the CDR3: TGTGCCAGCAGTGCGGGGTTGGGGGCCAACGTCCTGACTTTC.

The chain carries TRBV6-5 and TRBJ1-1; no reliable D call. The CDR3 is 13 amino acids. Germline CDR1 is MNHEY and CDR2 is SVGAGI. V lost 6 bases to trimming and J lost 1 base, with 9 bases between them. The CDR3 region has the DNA TGTGCCAGCAGGGGCGCCACGAACACTGAAGCTTTCTTT. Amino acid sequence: CASRGATNTEAFF.

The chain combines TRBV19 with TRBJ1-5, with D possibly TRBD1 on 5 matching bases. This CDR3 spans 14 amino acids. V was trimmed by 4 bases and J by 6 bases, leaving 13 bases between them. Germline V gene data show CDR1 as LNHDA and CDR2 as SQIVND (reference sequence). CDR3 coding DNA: TGTGCCAGTAGTACAGCCGGGGGGAGTCAGCCCCAGCATTTT. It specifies CASSTAGGSQPQHF. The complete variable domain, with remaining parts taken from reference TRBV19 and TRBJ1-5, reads DGGITQSPKYLFRKEGQNVTLSCEQNLNHDAMYWYRQDPGQGLRLIYYSQIVNDFQKGDIAEGYSVSREKKESFPLTVTSAQKNPTAFYLCASSTAGGSQPQHFGDGTRLSIL.

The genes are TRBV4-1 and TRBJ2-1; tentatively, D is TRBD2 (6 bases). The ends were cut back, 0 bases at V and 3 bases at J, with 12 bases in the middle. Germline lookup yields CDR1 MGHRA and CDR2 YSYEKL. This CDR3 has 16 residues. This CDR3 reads CASSQDWGTHYNEQFF. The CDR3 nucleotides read TGCGCCAGCAGCCAAGACTGGGGGACTCACTACAATGAGCAGTTCTTC.

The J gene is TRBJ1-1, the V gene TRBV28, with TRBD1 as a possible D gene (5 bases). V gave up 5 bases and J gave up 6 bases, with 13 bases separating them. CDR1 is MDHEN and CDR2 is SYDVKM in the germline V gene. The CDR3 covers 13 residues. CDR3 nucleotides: TGTGCCAGCAGTCCAATCGCGGGGGCTGAAGCTTTCTTT. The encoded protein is CASSPIAGAEAFF. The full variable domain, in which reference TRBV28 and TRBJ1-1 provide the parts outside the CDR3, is DVKVTQSSRYLVKRTGEKVFLECVQDMDHENMFWYRQDPGLGLRLIYFSYDVKMKEKGDIPEGYSVSREKKERFSLILESASTNQTSMYLCASSPIAGAEAFFGQGTRLTVV.

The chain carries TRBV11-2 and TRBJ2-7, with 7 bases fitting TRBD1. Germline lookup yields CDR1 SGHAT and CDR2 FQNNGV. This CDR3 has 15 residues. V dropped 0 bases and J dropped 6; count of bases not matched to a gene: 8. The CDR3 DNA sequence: TGTGCCAGCAGCTTAGAAAGGACAGGCGTTTTCGAGCAGTACTTC. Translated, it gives CASSLERTGVFEQYF.

The CDR3 here is CASSSGWAQPQHF. CDR3 sequence (DNA): TGTGCCAGTAGCTCAGGGTGGGCTCAGCCCCAGCATTTT. The V gene is TRBV19, the J gene TRBJ1-5; possible D gene TRBD1, 5 bases. V gave up 6 bases and J gave up 6 bases, with 12 bases separating them. The CDR3 totals 13 residues. Germline loops: CDR1 LNHDA, CDR2 SQIVND (reference sequence).

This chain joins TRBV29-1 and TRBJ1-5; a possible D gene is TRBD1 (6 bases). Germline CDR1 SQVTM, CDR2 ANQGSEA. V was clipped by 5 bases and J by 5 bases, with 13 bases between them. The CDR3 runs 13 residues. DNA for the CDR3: TGCAGCGTTCGAACAGGGCTGGATCAGCCCCAGCATTTT. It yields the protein CSVRTGLDQPQHF. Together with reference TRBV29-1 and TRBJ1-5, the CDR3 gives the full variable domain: SAVISQKPSRDICQRGTSLTIQCQVDSQVTMMFWYRQQPGQSLTLIATANQGSEATYESGFVIDKFPISRPNLTFSTLTVSNMSPEDSSIYLCSVRTGLDQPQHFGDGTRLSIL.

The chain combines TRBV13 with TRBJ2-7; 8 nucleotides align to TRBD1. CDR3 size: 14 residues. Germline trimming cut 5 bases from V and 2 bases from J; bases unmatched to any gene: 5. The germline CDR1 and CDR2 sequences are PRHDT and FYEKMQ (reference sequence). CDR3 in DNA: TGTGCCAGCAGCGATAGACAGGGGACCTACGAGCAGTACTTC. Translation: CASSDRQGTYEQYF.

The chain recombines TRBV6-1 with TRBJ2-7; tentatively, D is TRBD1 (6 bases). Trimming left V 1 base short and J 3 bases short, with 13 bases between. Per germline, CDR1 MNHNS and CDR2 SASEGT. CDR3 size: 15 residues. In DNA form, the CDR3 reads TGTGCCAGCAGTGAAGGGACAGCCGACGGCTACGAGCAGTACTTC. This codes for CASSEGTADGYEQYF.

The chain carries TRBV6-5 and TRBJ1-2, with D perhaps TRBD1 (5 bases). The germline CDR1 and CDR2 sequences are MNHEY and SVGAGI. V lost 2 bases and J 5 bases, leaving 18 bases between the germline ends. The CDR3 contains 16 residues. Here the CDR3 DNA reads TGTGCCAGCAGTTACAGGACCCTAAGAACAGGATATGGCTACACCTTC. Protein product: CASSYRTLRTGYGYTF.

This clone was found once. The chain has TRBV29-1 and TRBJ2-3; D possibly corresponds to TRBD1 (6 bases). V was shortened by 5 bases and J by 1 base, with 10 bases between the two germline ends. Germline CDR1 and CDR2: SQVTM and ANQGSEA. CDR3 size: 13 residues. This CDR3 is CSVSQGGTDTQYF. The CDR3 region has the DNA TGCAGCGTTTCACAGGGCGGCACAGATACGCAGTATTTT.

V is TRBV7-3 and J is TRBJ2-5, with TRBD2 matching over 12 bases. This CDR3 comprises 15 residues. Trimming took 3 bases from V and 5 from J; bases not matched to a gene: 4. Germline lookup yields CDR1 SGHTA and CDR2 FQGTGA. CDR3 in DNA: TGTGCCAGCAGCTTTACTAGCGGGAGGATGGAGACCCAGTACTTC. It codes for CASSFTSGRMETQYF.

The CDR3 bases are TGTGCCAGTAGGTTAGGGGGCGCAGTAGGGTGGACTGAAGCTTTCTTT. Protein: CASRLGGAVGWTEAFF. V and J are TRBV19 and TRBJ1-1, with TRBD1 matching over 7 bases. V was pared by 6 bases and J by 5 bases, with 15 bases of the junction left unmatched. The germline V gene has CDR1 LNHDA and CDR2 SQIVND (reference sequence). The length of the CDR3 is 16 residues.

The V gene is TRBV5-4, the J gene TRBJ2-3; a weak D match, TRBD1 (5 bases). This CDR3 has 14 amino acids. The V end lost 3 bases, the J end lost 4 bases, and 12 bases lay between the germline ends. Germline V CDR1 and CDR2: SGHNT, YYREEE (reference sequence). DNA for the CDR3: TGTGCCAGCAGCTGGAGACAGAGGCCAGATACGCAGTATTTT. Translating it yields CASSWRQRPDTQYF. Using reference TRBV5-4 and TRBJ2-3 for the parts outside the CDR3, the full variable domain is ETGVTQSPTHLIKTRGQQVTLRCSSQSGHNTVSWYQQALGQGPQFIFQYYREEENGRGNFPPRFSGLQFPNYSSELNVNALELDDSALYLCASSWRQRPDTQYFGPGTRLTVL.